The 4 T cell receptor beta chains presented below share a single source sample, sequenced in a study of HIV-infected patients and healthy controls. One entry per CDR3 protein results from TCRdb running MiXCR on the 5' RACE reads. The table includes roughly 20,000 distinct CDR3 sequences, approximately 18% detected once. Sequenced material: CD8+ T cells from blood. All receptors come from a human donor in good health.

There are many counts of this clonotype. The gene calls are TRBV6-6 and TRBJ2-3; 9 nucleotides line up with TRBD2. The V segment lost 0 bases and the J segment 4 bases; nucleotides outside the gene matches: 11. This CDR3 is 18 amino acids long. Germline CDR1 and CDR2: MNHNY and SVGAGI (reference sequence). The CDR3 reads CASSYSPPSSGRADTQYF. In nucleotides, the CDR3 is TGTGCCAGCAGTTACTCACCCCCTAGTAGCGGGAGAGCAGATACGCAGTATTTT.

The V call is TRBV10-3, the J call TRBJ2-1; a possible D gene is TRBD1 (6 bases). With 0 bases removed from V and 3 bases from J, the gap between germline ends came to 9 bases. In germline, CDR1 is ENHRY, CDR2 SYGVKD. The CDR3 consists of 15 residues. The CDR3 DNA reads TGTGCCATCAGTGAGTCCCAGGGGATCTACAATGAGCAGTTCTTC. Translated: CAISESQGIYNEQFF.

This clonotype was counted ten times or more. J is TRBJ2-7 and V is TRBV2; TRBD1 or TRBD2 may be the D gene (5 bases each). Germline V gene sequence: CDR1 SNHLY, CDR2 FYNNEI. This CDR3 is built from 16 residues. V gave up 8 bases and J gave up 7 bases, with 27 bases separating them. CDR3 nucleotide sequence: TGTGCCAGCCCGAGCCGCCCGGGACGGACGGCGCGTGAGCAGTACTTC. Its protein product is CASPSRPGRTAREQYF.

CDR3 DNA: TGTGCCAGCAGCGTTGGGGGCCCCGGCTACGAGCAGTACTTC. It is translated as CASSVGGPGYEQYF. The V call is TRBV9, the J call TRBJ2-7; the D gene is possibly TRBD1 (6 bases). Germline CDR1 and CDR2: SGDLS and YYNGEE. With 2 bases removed from V and 3 bases from J, the gap between germline ends came to 12 bases. The CDR3 consists of 14 residues.